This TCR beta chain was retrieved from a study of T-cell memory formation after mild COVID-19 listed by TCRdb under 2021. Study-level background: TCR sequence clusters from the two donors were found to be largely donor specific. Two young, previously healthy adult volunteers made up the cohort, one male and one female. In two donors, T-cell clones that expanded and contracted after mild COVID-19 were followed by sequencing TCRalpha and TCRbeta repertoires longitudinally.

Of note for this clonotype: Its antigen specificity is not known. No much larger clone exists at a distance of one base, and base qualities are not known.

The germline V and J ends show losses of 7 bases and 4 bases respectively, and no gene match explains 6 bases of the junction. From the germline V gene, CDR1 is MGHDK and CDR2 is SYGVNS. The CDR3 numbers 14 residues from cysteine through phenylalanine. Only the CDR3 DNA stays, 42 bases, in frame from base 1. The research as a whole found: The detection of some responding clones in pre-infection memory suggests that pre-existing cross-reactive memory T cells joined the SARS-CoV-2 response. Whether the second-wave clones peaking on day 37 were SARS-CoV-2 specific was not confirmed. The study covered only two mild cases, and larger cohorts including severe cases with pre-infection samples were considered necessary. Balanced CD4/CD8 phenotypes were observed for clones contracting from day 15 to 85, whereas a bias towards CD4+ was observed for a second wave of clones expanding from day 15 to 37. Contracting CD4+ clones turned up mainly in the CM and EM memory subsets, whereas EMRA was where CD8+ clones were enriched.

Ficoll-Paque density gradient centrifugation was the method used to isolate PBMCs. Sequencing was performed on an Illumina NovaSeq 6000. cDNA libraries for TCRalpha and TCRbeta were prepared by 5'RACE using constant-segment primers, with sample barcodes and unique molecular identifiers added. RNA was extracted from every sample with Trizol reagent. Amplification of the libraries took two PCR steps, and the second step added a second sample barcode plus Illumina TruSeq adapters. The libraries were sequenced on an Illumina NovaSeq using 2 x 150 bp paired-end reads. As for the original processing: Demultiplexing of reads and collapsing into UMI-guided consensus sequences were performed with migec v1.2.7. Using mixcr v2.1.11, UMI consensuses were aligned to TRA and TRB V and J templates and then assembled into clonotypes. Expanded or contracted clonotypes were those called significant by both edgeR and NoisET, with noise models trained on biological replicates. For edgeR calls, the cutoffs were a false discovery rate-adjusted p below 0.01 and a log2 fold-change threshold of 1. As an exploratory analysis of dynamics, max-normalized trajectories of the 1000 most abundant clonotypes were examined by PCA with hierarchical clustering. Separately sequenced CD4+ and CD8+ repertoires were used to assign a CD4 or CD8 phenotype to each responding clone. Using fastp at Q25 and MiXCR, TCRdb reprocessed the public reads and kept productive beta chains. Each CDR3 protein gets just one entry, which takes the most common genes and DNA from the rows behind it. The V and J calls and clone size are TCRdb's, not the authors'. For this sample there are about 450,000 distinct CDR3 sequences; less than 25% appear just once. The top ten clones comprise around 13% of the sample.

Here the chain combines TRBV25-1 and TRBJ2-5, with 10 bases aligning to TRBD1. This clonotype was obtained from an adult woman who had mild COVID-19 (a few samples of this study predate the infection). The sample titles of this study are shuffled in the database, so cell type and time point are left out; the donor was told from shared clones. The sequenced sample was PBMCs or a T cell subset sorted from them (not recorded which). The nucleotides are TGTGCCAGCAACCCGGGACAGGGGTCAGAGACCCAGTACTTC. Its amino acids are CASNPGQGSETQYF.